This TCR beta chain was recorded in a study of T cells in Graves' hyperthyroidism and ophthalmopathy. At least ten counts were recorded for this clonotype. The CDR3 regions of TCR beta were amplified from RNA transcripts. The TCR CDR3 first-round RT-PCR relied on the HTBI primer set. TCRdb independently ran MiXCR on the multiplex PCR reads; one entry per CDR3 protein. The sample comprises fewer than 800,000 distinct CDR3 sequences, roughly 17% of which are singletons, and about 8.4% rests with the top ten. The ends lost 8 bases at V and 1 base at J; junction bases unmatched: 10. Per germline, CDR1 MDHEN and CDR2 SYDVKM. The length of the CDR3 is 15 residues.

The sequence came from a man aged 18 to 29 with Graves' hyperthyroidism. The rearrangement joins TRBV28 to TRBJ1-1; 7 bases line up with TRBD1. Sample: blood. The CDR3: CASDHRGAGNTEAFF. CDR3 DNA: TGTGCCAGCGATCACAGGGGCGCAGGGAACACTGAAGCTTTCTTT.